The source of this T cell receptor (beta chain) is a study of shared clonotypes between healthy human individuals. Study conclusions and caveats: Only blood samples were collected, and tissue repertoires likely differ.

On this clone: Its antigen is still unknown. Distinct nucleotide sequences in the sample also encode this CDR3.

CDR3 length: 13 residues. The germline gives CDR1 MGHRA, CDR2 YSYEKL. Trimming stripped 0 bases from V and 3 bases from J, with 6 bases between. Sequencing was performed with immunoSEQ multiplex PCR; in TCRdb, only in-frame clones are kept and a portion is missing. This sample has hundreds of thousands of clones; roughly 92% occur once, and the top ten carry 24%. CD8 cells regarded as naive lacked CD45RO, were positively chosen for CCR7, and omitted terminally differentiated effector memory CD45RA+ cells. Sequenced material: naive CD8+ T cells sorted from blood. This sequence originates from a man younger than 45 in good health. The chain combines TRBV4-1 with TRBJ2-7; D uncertain. CDR3 sequence (DNA): TGCGCCAGCAGCCAAGATCGGTTCTACGAGCAGTACTTC. Translation gives CASSQDRFYEQYF.